This section outlines one TCR beta chain sequence together with its context. Its target antigen remains unknown. Base qualities are missing; no much larger clone stands one base away. The instrument given in TCRdb is Illumina NovaSeq 6000. TCRalpha and TCRbeta cDNA libraries were built by 5'RACE with constant-segment primers, adding sample barcodes and unique molecular identifiers. RNA was extracted from every sample with Trizol reagent. The libraries were amplified in two PCR steps, and the second step added a second sample barcode and Illumina TruSeq adapters. The libraries were sequenced on an Illumina NovaSeq using 2 x 150 bp paired-end reads. The original pipeline was this. The reads were demultiplexed and collapsed into UMI-guided consensus sequences using migec v1.2.7. With mixcr v2.1.11, UMI consensuses were aligned to TRA and TRB V and J templates and assembled into clonotypes. A clonotype was counted as expanded or contracted only when both edgeR and NoisET called the clonotype significant, with the noise models trained on biological replicates. For edgeR calls, the cutoffs were a false discovery rate-adjusted p below 0.01 and a log2 fold-change threshold of 1. As an exploratory analysis of dynamics, PCA with hierarchical clustering was applied to max-normalized trajectories of the 1000 most abundant clonotypes. Separately sequenced CD4+ and CD8+ repertoires were used to assign a CD4 or CD8 phenotype to each responding clone. TCRdb handled the public reads itself, with Q25 trimming in fastp and clone calling in MiXCR, and kept productive beta chains. Here each entry gathers all rows of one CDR3 protein and keeps the most common genes and DNA. The authors' filters were not applied to this entry. Within this sample are over 150,000 distinct CDR3 sequences, with 20% to 25% of them counted one time only. Roughly 23% of the sample belongs to the ten largest clones.

The sample is drawn from a study of T-cell memory formation after mild COVID-19 (dated by TCRdb to the early 2020s). As for the study more broadly: TCR sequence clusters from the two donors were found to be largely donor specific. In two donors, T-cell clones that expanded and contracted after mild COVID-19 were followed by sequencing TCRalpha and TCRbeta repertoires longitudinally. The cohort comprised two young, previously healthy adult volunteers, one female and one male.

What the research found in general, with its limitations: Some responding clones were detected in pre-infection memory, which suggested that pre-existing cross-reactive memory T cells had joined the SARS-CoV-2 response. Whether the second-wave clones peaking on day 37 were SARS-CoV-2 specific was not confirmed. From day 15 to 85, contracting clones showed balanced CD4/CD8 phenotypes, whereas a second wave of clones that expanded from day 15 to 37 leaned towards CD4+. The study included only a couple of mild cases, and larger cohorts that include severe cases with pre-infection samples were judged to be necessary. Contracting CD4+ clones were located mainly in the CM and EM memory subsets, whereas CD8+ clones were found to be enriched in EMRA.

From the cysteine up to the phenylalanine, the CDR3 has a length of 16 residues. Left in the record is the CDR3 DNA by itself, 48 bases read in frame from the first base. In the germline V gene, CDR1 corresponds to KGHDR and CDR2 to SFDVKD. V loses 1 base of germline sequence and J loses 1 base, and the interval between the two ends is 12 bases. Ficoll-Paque density gradient centrifugation was the method used to isolate PBMCs. Sequenced material: PBMCs or a T cell subset sorted from them (not recorded which). This receptor was taken from an adult woman who had mild COVID-19 (a few samples of this study predate the infection). The sample titles of this study are shuffled in the database, so cell type and time point are left out; the donor was told from shared clones. The rearrangement combines TRBV24-1 with TRBJ2-5, with TRBD2 tentatively as D gene (5 bases match). The CDR3 loop reads CATSDFPRDGQETQYF. The bases are TGTGCCACCAGTGATTTCCCCCGGGATGGCCAAGAGACCCAGTACTTC.